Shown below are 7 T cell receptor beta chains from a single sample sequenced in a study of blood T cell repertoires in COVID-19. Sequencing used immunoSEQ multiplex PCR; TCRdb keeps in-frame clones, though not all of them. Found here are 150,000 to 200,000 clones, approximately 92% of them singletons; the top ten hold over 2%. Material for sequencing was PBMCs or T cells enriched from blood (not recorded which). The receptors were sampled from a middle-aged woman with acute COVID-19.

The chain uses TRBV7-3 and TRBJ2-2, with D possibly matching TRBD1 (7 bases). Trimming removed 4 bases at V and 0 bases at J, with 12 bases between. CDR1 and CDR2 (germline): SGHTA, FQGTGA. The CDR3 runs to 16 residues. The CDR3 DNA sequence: TGTGCCAGCAGCTCCAGGGGGGCCACGAACACCGGGGAGCTGTTTTTT. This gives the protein CASSSRGATNTGELFF.

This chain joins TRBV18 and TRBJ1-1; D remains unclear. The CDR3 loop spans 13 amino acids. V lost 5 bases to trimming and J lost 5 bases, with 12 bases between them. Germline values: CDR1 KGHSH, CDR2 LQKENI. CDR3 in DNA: TGTGCCAGCTCAGGGGAGGTAGGTACTGAAGCTTTCTTT. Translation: CASSGEVGTEAFF.

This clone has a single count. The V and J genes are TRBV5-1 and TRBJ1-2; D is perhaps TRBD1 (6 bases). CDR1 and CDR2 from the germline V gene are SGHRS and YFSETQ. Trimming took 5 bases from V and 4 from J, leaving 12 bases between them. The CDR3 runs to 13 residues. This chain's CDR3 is CASSLTDSYGYTF. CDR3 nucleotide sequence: TGCGCCAGCAGTTTAACGGACAGCTATGGCTACACCTTC.

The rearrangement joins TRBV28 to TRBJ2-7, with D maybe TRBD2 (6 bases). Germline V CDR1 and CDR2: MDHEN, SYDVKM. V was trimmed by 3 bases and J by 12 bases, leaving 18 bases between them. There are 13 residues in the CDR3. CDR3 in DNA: TGTGCCAGCAGTTTGTGGACTACGGCGCCGGGGTACTTC. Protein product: CASSLWTTAPGYF.

The CDR3 spells CATSDPLAGDNEQFF. The CDR3 nucleotides read TGTGCCACCAGTGACCCCTTAGCGGGGGACAATGAGCAGTTCTTC. The chain recombines TRBV24-1 with TRBJ2-1; 9 bases line up with TRBD2. The V gene end was trimmed by 4 bases and the J gene end by 5 bases; junction bases not matched to a gene: 5. Germline loops: CDR1 KGHDR, CDR2 SFDVKD. The CDR3 sequence is 15 residues long.

For the CDR3, the DNA is TGTGCCAGCAGGAGGGGGCTACGGTCTGGAAACACCATATATTTT. It yields the protein CASRRGLRSGNTIYF. The chain is built from TRBV28 and TRBJ1-3; 7 positions agree with TRBD1. J gave up 1 base and V 6 bases, and 6 bases lay outside the gene matches. The length of the CDR3 is 15 residues. Germline V gene sequence: CDR1 MDHEN, CDR2 SYDVKM. Full variable domain (outside the CDR3, taken from reference TRBV28 and TRBJ1-3): DVKVTQSSRYLVKRTGEKVFLECVQDMDHENMFWYRQDPGLGLRLIYFSYDVKMKEKGDIPEGYSVSREKKERFSLILESASTNQTSMYLCASRRGLRSGNTIYFGEGSWLTVV.

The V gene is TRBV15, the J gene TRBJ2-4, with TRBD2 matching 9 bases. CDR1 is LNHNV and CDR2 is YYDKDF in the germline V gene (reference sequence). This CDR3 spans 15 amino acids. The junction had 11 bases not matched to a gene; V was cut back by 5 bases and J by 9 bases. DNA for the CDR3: TGTGCCACCAGCGTACAGGGCGCTAGCGGGACCATTCAGTACTTC. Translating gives CATSVQGASGTIQYF.